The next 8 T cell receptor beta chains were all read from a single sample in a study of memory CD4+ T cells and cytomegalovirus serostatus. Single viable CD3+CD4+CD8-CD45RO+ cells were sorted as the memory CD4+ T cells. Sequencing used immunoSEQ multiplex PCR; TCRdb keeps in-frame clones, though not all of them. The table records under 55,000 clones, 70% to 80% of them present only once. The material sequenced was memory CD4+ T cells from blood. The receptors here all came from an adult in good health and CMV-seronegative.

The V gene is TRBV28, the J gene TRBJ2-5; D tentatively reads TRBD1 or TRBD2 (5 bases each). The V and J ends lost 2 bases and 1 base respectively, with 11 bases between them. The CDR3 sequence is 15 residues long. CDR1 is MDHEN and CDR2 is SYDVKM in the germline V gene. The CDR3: CASSLNGALQETQYF. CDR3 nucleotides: TGTGCCAGCAGTTTAAACGGGGCACTCCAAGAGACCCAGTACTTC.

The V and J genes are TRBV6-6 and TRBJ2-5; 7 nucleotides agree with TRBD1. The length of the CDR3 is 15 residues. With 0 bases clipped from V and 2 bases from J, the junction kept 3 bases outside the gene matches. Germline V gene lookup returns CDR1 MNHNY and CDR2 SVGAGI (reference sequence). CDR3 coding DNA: TGTGCCAGCAGTTACTCGGACAGGACTCAAGAGACCCAGTACTTC. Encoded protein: CASSYSDRTQETQYF.

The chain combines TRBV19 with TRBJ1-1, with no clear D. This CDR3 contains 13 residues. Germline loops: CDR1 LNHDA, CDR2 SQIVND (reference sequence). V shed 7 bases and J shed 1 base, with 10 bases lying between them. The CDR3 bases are TGTGCCAGTAAGTTTCTTGGGAACACTGAAGCTTTCTTT. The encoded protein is CASKFLGNTEAFF.

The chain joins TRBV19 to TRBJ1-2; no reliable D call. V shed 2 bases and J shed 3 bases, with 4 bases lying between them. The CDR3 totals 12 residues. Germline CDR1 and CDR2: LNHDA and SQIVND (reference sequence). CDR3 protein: CASSISDYGYTF. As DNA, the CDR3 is TGTGCCAGTAGTATATCCGACTATGGCTACACCTTC. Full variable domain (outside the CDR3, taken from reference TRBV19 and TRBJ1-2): DGGITQSPKYLFRKEGQNVTLSCEQNLNHDAMYWYRQDPGQGLRLIYYSQIVNDFQKGDIAEGYSVSREKKESFPLTVTSAQKNPTAFYLCASSISDYGYTFGSGTRLTVV.

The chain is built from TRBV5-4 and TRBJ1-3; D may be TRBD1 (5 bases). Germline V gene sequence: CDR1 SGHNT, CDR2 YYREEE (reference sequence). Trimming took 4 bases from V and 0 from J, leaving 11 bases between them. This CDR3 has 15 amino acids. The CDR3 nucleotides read TGTGCCAGCAGCGGCGCAGGGAGCTCTGGAAACACCATATATTTT. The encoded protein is CASSGAGSSGNTIYF. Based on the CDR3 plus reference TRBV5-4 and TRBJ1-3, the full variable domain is ETGVTQSPTHLIKTRGQQVTLRCSSQSGHNTVSWYQQALGQGPQFIFQYYREEENGRGNFPPRFSGLQFPNYSSELNVNALELDDSALYLCASSGAGSSGNTIYFGEGSWLTVV.

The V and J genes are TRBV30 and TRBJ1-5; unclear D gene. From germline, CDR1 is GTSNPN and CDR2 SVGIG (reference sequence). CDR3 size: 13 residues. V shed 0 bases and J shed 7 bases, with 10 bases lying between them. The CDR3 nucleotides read TGTGCCTGGAGTGTACATGCCGAACAGCCCCAGCATTTT. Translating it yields CAWSVHAEQPQHF.

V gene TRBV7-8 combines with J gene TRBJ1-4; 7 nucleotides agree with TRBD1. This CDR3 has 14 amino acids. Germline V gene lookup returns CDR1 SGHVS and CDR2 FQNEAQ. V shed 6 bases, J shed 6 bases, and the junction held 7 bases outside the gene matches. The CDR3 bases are TGTGCCAGCAGGCCGGGACAGTTCCATGAAAAACTGTTTTTT. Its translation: CASRPGQFHEKLFF.

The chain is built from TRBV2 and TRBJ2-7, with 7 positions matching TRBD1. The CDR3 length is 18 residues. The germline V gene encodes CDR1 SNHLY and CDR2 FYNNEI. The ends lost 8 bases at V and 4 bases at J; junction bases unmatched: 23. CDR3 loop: CASERGGGQRSKSYEQYF. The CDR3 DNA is TGTGCCAGCGAAAGGGGTGGGGGACAGAGGTCTAAAAGTTACGAGCAGTACTTC. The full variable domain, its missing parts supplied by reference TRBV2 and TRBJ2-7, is EPEVTQTPSHQVTQMGQEVILRCVPISNHLYFYWYRQILGQKVEFLVSFYNNEISEKSEIFDDQFSVERPDGSNFTLKIRSTKLEDSAMYFCASERGGGQRSKSYEQYFGPGTRLTVT.